What follows are 5 T cell receptor beta chains derived from one specimen sequenced in a study of T cells in Graves' hyperthyroidism and ophthalmopathy. The TCR beta CDR3 regions underwent amplification using RNA transcripts as the source. With the HTBI primer set, the TCR CDR3 went through a first round of RT-PCR. TCRdb re-called the multiplex PCR reads through MiXCR, storing one row per CDR3 protein. The table has roughly 700,000 distinct CDR3 sequences, 17% seen once; the top ten hold around 16%. The sequenced material came from blood. All receptors come from a middle-aged man with Graves' hyperthyroidism.

This clonotype was seen a few times. V usage is TRBV27 and J usage is TRBJ1-2, with 10 bases that match TRBD1. The germline V gene encodes CDR1 MNHEY and CDR2 SMNVEV (reference sequence). Trimming removed 6 bases from V and 6 bases from J; junction bases left unmatched: 4. The CDR3 has 13 amino acids. In nucleotides, the CDR3 is TGTGCCAGCAGGGGACAGGGGCTCCATGGCTACACCTTC. Its translation: CASRGQGLHGYTF.

As for this clonotype: This may come from a read error, since a much larger clone is one base off. CDR3 region: CASSLDSYSNQPQHF. The CDR3 bases are TGTGCCAGCAGCTTGGACAGTTATAGCAATCAGCCCCAGCATTTT. V is TRBV7-3 and J is TRBJ1-5, with D maybe TRBD1 (6 bases). In germline, CDR1 is SGHTA, CDR2 FQGTGA. This CDR3 is 15 amino acids long. V was pared by 3 bases and J by 0 bases, with 9 bases between.

At least ten counts were recorded for this clonotype. This chain joins TRBV2 and TRBJ2-7, with D unresolved. Germline CDR1 reads SNHLY; CDR2 reads FYNNEI. The ends were cut back, 2 bases at V and 2 bases at J, with 13 bases in the middle. This CDR3 has 15 amino acids. The CDR3 protein is CASSELGYGTYEQYF. CDR3 coding DNA: TGTGCCAGCAGTGAATTGGGATATGGGACCTACGAGCAGTACTTC.

This clonotype was observed many times. This chain's CDR3 is CAGAREGQVNEKLFF. CDR3 sequence (DNA): TGTGCCGGGGCCCGAGAGGGACAAGTTAATGAAAAACTGTTTTTT. The gene calls are TRBV2 and TRBJ1-4; D is perhaps TRBD1 (6 bases). Looked up from germline, CDR1 is SNHLY and CDR2 is FYNNEI. Deletions cut 11 bases from V and 4 bases from J, with 20 bases between. The CDR3 is 15 amino acids.

This clonotype was recorded at least ten times. The genes are TRBV7-2 and TRBJ2-3; 7 positions agree with TRBD2. Germline V lookup: CDR1 SGHTA, CDR2 FQGNSA. This CDR3 comprises 16 residues. The V and J ends lost 5 bases and 1 base, in that order; junction bases with no gene match: 9. This CDR3 is CASSPPGAGRTDTQYF. Written as DNA, the CDR3 is TGTGCCAGCAGCCCGCCGGGAGCGGGGCGCACAGATACGCAGTATTTT.